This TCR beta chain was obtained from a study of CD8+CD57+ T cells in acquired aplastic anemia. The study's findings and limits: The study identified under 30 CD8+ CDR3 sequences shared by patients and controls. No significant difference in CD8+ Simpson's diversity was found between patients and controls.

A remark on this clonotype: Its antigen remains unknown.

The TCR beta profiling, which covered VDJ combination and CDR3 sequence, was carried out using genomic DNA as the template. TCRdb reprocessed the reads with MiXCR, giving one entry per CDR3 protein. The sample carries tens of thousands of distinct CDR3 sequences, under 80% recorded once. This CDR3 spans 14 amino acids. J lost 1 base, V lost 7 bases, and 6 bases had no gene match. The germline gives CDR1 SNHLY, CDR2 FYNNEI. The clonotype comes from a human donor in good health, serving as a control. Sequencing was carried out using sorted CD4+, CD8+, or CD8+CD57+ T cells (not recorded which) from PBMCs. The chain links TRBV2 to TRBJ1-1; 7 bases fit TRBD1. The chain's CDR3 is CASTRQGRNTEAFF. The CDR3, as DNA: TGTGCCAGCACTAGACAGGGTAGGAACACTGAAGCTTTCTTT.